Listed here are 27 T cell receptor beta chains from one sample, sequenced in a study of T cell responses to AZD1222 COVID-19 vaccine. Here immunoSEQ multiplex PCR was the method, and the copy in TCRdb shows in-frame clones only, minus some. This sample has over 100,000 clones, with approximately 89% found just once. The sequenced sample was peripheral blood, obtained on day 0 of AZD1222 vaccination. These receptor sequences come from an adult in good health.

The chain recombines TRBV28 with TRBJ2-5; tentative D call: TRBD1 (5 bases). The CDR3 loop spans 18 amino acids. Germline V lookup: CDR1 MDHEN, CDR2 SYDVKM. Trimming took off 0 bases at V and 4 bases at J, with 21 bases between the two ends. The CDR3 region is CASSLWGPTQGRRETQYF. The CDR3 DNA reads TGTGCCAGCAGTTTATGGGGGCCAACTCAGGGCAGGAGAGAGACCCAGTACTTC.

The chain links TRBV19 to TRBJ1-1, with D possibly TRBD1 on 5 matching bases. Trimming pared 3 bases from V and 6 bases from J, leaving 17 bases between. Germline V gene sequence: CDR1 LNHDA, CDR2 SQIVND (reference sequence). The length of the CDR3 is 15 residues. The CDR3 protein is CASSIVSEGRAEAFF. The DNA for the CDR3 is TGTGCCAGTAGTATTGTTTCGGAGGGGCGGGCTGAAGCTTTCTTT.

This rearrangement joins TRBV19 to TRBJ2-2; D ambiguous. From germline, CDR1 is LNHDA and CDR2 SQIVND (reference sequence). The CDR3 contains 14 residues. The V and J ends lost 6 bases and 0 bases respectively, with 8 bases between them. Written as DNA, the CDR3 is TGTGCCAGTAGAGCACAGCCGAACACCGGGGAGCTGTTTTTT. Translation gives CASRAQPNTGELFF.

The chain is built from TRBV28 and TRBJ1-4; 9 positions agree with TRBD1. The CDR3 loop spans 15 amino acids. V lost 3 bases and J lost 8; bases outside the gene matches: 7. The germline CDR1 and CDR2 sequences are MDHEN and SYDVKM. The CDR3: CASSLLGTGKEKLFF. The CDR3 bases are TGTGCCAGCAGTTTGTTAGGGACAGGGAAAGAAAAACTGTTTTTT.

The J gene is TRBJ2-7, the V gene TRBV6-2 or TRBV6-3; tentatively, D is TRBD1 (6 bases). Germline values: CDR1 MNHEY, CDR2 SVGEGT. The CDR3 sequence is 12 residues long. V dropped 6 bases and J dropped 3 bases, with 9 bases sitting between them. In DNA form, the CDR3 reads TGTGCCAGCAGCTTAGGGGGCTACGAGCAGTACTTC. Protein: CASSLGGYEQYF.

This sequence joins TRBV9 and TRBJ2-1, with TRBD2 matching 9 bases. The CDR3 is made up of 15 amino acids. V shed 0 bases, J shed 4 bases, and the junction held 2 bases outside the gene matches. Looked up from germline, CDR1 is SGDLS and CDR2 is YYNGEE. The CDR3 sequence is CASSVVSGRYNEQFF. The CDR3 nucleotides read TGTGCCAGCAGCGTAGTTAGCGGGAGATACAATGAGCAGTTCTTC. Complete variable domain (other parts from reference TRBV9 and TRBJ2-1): DSGVTQTPKHLITATGQRVTLRCSPRSGDLSVYWYQQSLDQGLQFLIQYYNGEERAKGNILERFSAQQFPDLHSELNLSSLELGDSALYFCASSVVSGRYNEQFFGPGTRLTVL.

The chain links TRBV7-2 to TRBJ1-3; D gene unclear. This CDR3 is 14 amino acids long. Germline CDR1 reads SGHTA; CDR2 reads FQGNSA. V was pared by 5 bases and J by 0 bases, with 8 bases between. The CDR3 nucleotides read TGTGCCAGCAGCCCGGGGAACTCTGGAAACACCATATATTTT. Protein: CASSPGNSGNTIYF.

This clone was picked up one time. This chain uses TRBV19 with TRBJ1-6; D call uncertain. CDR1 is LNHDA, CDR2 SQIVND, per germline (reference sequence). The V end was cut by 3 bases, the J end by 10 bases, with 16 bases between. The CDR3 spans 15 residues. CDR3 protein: CASSISGQTKSPLHF. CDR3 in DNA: TGTGCCAGTAGTATCTCGGGCCAAACGAAGTCACCCCTCCACTTT.

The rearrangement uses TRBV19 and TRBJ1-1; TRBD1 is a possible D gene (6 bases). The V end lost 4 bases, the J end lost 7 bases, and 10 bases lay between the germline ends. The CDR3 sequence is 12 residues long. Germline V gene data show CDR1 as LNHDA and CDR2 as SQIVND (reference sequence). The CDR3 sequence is CASSTHRVEAFF. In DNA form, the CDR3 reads TGTGCCAGTAGTACCCACAGGGTTGAAGCTTTCTTT.

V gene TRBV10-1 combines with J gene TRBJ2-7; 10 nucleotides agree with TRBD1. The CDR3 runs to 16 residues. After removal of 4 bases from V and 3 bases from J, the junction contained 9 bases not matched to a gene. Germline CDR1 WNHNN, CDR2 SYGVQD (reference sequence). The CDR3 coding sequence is TGCGCCAGCAGTGTCCCCGGGACAGGGGAAGGCTACGAGCAGTACTTC. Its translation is CASSVPGTGEGYEQYF.

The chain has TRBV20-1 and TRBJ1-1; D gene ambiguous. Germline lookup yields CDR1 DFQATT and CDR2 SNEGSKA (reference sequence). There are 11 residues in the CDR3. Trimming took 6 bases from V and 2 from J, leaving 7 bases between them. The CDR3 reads CSALGNTEAFF. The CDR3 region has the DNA TGCAGTGCCCTAGGAAACACTGAAGCTTTCTTT.

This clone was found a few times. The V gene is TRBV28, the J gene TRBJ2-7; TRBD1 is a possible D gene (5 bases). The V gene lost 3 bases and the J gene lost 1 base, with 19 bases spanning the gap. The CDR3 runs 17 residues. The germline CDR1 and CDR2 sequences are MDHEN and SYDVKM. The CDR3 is CASSLYFSRVGSYEQYF. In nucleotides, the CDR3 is TGTGCCAGCAGTTTGTATTTCTCCAGGGTAGGTTCCTACGAGCAGTACTTC.

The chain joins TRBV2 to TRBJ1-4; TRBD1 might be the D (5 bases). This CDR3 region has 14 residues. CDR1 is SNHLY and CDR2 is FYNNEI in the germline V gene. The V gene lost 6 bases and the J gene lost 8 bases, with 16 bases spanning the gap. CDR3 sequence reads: CASREPGPWEKLFF. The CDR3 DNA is TGTGCCAGCAGGGAACCGGGACCCTGGGAAAAACTGTTTTTT.

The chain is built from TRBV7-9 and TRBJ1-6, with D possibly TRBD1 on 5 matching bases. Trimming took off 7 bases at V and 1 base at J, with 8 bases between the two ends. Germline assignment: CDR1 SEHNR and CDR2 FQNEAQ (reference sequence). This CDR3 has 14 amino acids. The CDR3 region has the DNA TGTGCCAGCACCGGGGGGTCCTATAATTCACCCCTCCACTTT. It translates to CASTGGSYNSPLHF.

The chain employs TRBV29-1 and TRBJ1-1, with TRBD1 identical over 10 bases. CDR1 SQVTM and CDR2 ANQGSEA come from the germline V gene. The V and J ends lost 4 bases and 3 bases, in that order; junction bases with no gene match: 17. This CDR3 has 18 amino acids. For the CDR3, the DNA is TGCAGCGTTGCTAAATCAGGAGTCCGGGACAGGGGTTACACTGAAGCTTTCTTT. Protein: CSVAKSGVRDRGYTEAFF.

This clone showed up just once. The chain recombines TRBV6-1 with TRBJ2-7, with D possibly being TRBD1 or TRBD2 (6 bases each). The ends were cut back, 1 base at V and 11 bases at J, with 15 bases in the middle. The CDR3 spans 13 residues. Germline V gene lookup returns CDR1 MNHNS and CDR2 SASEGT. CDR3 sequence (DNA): TGTGCCAGCAGTGAAGTGGGGGCGGGGCCTAAGTACTTC. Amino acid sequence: CASSEVGAGPKYF.

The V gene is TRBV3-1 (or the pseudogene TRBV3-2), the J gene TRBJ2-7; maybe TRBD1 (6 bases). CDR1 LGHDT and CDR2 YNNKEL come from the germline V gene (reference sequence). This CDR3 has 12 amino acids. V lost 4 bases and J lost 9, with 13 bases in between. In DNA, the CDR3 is TGTGCCAGCAGCCCCGGACAGCTAAGGCAGTACTTC. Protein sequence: CASSPGQLRQYF.

The CDR3 protein is CASSWTGGSEAFF. The CDR3 bases are TGTGCCAGCAGTTGGACAGGGGGTTCGGAAGCTTTCTTT. The chain links TRBV12-3 or TRBV12-4 to TRBJ1-1; 10 bases align to TRBD1. CDR3 length equals 13 residues. V gave up 4 bases and J gave up 8 bases; unmatched junction bases: 4.

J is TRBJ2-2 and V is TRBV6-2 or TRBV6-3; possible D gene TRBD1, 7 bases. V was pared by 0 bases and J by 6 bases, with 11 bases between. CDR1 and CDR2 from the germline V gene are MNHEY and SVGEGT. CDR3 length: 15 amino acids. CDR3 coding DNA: TGTGCCAGCAGTTACTCGTTCAGGGGGGCCGGGGAGCTGTTTTTT. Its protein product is CASSYSFRGAGELFF.

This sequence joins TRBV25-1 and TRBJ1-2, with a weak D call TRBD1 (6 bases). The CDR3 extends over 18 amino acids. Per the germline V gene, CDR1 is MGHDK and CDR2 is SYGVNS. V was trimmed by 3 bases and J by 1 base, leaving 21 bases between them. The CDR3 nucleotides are TGTGCCAGCAGTGACAAATACGGAATTTACAGGGATAACTATGGCTACACCTTC. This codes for CASSDKYGIYRDNYGYTF.

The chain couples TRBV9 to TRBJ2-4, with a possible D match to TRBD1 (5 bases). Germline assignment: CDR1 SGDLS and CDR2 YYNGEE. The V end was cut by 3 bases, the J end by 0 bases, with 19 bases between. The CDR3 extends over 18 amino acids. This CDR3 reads CASSATGLTKLAKNIQYF. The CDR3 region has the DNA TGTGCCAGCAGCGCTACAGGCCTAACTAAACTAGCCAAAAACATTCAGTACTTC.

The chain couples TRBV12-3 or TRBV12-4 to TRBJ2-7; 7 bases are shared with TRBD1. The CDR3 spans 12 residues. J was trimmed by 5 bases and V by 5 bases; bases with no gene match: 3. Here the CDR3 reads CASSPGTDEQYF. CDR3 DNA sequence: TGTGCCAGCAGTCCCGGGACAGACGAGCAGTACTTC.

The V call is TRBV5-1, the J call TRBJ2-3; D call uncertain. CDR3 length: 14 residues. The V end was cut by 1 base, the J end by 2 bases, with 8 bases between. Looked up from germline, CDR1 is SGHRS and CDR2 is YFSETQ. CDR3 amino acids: CASSLQLLTDTQYF. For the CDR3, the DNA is TGCGCCAGCAGCTTGCAATTACTCACAGATACGCAGTATTTT.

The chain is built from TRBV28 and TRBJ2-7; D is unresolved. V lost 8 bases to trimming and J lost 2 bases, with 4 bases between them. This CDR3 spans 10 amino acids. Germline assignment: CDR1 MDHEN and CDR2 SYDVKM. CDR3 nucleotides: TGTGCCAGCGGCACCTACGAGCAGTACTTC. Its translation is CASGTYEQYF. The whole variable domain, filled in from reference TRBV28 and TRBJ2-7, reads DVKVTQSSRYLVKRTGEKVFLECVQDMDHENMFWYRQDPGLGLRLIYFSYDVKMKEKGDIPEGYSVSREKKERFSLILESASTNQTSMYLCASGTYEQYFGPGTRLTVT.

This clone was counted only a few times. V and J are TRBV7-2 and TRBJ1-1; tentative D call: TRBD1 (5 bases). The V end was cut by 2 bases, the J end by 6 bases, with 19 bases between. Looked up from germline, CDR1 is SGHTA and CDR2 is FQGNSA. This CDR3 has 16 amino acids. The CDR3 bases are TGTGCCAGCAGCTTAACCCAGGGTTCCCGAAGAGCTGAAGCTTTCTTT. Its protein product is CASSLTQGSRRAEAFF.

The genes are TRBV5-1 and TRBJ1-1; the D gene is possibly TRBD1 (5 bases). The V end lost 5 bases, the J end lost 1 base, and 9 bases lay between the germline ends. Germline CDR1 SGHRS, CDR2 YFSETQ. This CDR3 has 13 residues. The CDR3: CASRGDGNTEAFF. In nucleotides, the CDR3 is TGCGCCAGCAGGGGGGACGGGAACACTGAAGCTTTCTTT. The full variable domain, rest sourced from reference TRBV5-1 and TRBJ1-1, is KAGVTQTPRYLIKTRGQQVTLSCSPISGHRSVSWYQQTPGQGLQFLFEYFSETQRNKGNFPGRFSGRQFSNSRSEMNVSTLELGDSALYLCASRGDGNTEAFFGQGTRLTVV.

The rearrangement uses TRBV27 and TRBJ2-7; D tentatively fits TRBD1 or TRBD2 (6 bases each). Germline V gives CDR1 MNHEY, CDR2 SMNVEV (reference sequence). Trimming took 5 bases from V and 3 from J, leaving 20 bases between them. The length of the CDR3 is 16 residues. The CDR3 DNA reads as TGTGCCAGCAGTCCCCACATCGGAGGGGGTAACTACGAGCAGTACTTC. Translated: CASSPHIGGGNYEQYF.